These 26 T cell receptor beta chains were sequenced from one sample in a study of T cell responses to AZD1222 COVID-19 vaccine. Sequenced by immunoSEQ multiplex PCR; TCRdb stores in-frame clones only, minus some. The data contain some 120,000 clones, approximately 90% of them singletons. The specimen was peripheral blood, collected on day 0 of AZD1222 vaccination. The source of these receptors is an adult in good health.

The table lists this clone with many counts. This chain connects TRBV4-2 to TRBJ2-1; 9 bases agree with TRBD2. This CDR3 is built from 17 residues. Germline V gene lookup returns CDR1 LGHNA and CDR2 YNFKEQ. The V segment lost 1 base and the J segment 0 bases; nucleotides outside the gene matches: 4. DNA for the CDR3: TGTGCCAGCAGCCAAGGGCCGGGACTAGCCTCCTACAATGAGCAGTTCTTC. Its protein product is CASSQGPGLASYNEQFF.

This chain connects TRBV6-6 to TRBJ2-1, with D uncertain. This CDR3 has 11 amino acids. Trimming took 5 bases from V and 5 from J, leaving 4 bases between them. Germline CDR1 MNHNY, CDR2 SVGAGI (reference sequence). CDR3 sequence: CASSPNNEQFF. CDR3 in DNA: TGTGCCAGCAGTCCCAACAATGAGCAGTTCTTC.

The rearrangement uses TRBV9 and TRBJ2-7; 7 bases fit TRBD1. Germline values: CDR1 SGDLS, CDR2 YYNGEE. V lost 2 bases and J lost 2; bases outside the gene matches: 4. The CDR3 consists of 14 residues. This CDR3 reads CASSVGTATYEQYF. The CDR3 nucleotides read TGTGCCAGCAGCGTCGGGACAGCTACCTACGAGCAGTACTTC.

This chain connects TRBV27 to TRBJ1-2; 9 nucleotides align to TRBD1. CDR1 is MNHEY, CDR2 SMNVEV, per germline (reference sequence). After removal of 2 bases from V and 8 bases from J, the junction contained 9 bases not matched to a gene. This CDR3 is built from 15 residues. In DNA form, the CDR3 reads TGTGCCAGCAGTTTAAACAGGGGGCTTGGCTCAGGCTACACCTTC. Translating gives CASSLNRGLGSGYTF.

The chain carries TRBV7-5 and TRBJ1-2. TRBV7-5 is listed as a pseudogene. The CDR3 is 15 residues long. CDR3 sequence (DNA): TGTGCCAGAAGCTTCGACCGGGTAATGGAGGATGGCTACACCTTC. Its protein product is CARSFDRVMEDGYTF.

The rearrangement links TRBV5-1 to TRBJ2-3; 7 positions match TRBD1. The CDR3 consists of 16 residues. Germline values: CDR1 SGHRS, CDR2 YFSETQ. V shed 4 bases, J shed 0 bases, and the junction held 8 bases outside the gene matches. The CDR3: CASSPGQPFSTDTQYF. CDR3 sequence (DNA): TGCGCCAGCAGCCCGGGACAGCCTTTTAGCACAGATACGCAGTATTTT.

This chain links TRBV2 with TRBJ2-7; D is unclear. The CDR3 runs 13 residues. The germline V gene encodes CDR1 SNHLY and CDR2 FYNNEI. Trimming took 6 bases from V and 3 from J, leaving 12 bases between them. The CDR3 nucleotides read TGTGCCAGCAGCGCACGGACCAGCTACGAGCAGTACTTC. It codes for CASSARTSYEQYF.

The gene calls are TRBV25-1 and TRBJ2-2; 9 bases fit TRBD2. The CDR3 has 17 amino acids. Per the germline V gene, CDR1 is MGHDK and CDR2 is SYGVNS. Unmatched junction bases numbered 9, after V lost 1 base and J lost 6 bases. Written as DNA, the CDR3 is TGTGCCAGCAGTGAATGGGACGGCGGGAGGGCCCCCGGGGAGCTGTTTTTT. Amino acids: CASSEWDGGRAPGELFF. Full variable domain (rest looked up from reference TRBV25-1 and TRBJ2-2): EADIYQTPRYLVIGTGKKITLECSQTMGHDKMYWYQQDPGMELHLIHYSYGVNSTEKGDLSSESTVSRIRTEHFPLTLESARPSHTSQYLCASSEWDGGRAPGELFFGEGSRLTVL.

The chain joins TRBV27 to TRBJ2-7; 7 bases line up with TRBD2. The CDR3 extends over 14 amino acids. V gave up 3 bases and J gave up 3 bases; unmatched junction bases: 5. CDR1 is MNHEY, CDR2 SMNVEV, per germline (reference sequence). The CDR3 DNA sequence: TGTGCCAGCAGTTTGAGTCTAGCGGTCTACGAGCAGTACTTC. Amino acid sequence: CASSLSLAVYEQYF.

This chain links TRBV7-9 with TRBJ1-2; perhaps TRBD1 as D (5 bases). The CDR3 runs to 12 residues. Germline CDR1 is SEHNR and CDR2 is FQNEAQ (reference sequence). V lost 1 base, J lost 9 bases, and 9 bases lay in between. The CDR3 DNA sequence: TGTGCCAGCAGCTTAGACGACAGTCGCTACACCTTC. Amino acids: CASSLDDSRYTF.

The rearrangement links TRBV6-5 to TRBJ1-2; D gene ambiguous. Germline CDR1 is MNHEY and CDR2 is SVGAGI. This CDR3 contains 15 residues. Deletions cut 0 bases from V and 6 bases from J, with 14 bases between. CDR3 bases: TGTGCCAGCAGTTACTCGAGGTGGCCTGGCGATGGCTACACCTTC. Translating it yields CASSYSRWPGDGYTF.

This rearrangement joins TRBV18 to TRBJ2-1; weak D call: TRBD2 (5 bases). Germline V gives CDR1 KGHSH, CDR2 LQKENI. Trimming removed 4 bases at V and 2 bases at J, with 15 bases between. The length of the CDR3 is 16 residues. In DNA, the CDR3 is TGTGCCAGCTCACGAGATTTTAGCGCCGCCTACAATGAGCAGTTCTTC. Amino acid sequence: CASSRDFSAAYNEQFF. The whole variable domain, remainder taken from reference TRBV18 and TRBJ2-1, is NAGVMQNPRHLVRRRGQEARLRCSPMKGHSHVYWYRQLPEEGLKFMVYLQKENIIDESGMPKERFSAEFPKEGPSILRIQQVVRGDSAAYFCASSRDFSAAYNEQFFGPGTRLTVL.

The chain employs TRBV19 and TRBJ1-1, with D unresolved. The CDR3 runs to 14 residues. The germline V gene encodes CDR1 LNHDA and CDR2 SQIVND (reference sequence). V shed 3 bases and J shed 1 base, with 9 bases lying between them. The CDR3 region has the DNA TGTGCCAGTAGTATCCGGACGCAGAACACTGAAGCTTTCTTT. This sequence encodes CASSIRTQNTEAFF. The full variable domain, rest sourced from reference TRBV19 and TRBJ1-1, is DGGITQSPKYLFRKEGQNVTLSCEQNLNHDAMYWYRQDPGQGLRLIYYSQIVNDFQKGDIAEGYSVSREKKESFPLTVTSAQKNPTAFYLCASSIRTQNTEAFFGQGTRLTVV.

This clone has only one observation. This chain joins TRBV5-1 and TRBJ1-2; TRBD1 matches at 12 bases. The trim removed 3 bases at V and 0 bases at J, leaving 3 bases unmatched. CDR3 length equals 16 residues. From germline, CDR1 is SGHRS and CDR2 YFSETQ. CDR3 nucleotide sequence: TGCGCCAGCAGCTCGGGACAGGGGGCTCCTAACTATGGCTACACCTTC. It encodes CASSSGQGAPNYGYTF.

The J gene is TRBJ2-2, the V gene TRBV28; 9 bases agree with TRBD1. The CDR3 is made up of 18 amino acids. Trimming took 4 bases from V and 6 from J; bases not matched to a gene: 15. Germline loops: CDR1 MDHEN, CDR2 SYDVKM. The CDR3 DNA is TGTGCCAGCAGTTCACCCGCGAACAGGGGGCTTTTGGCCGGGGAGCTGTTTTTT. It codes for CASSSPANRGLLAGELFF. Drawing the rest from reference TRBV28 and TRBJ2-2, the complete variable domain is DVKVTQSSRYLVKRTGEKVFLECVQDMDHENMFWYRQDPGLGLRLIYFSYDVKMKEKGDIPEGYSVSREKKERFSLILESASTNQTSMYLCASSSPANRGLLAGELFFGEGSRLTVL.

CDR3 amino acids: CASSYIGIYEQFF. CDR3 nucleotides: TGTGCCAGCAGCTACATCGGGATTTATGAGCAGTTCTTC. V is TRBV14 and J is TRBJ2-1; possibly TRBD2 for D (5 bases). CDR3 length: 13 amino acids. Germline V gives CDR1 SGHDN, CDR2 FVKESK. V lost 5 bases and J 8 bases, leaving 13 bases between the germline ends.

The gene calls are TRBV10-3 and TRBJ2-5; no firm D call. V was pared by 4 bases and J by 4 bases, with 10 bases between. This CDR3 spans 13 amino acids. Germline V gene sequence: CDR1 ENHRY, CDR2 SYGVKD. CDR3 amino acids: CAISGSGTETQYF. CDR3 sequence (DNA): TGTGCCATCAGTGGAAGTGGAACAGAGACCCAGTACTTC.

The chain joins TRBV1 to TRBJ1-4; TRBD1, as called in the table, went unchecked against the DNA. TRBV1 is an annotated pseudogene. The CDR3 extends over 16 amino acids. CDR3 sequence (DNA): TGCACCAGCAGCCGATCCCGGGACAGGATGCCCCGGGGACTGTTTTTT. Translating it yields CTSSRSRDRMPRGLFF.

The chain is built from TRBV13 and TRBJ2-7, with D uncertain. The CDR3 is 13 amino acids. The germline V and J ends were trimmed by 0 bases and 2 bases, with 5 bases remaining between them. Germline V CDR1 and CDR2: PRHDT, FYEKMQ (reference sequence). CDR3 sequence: CASSLGTTYEQYF. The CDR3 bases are TGTGCCAGCAGCTTAGGCACGACCTACGAGCAGTACTTC.

In nucleotides, the CDR3 is TGCGCCAGCAGCCAGGAGGGTGCGAGCACTGAAGCTTTCTTT. Its translation is CASSQEGASTEAFF. The chain links TRBV4-3 to TRBJ1-1, with D unclear. The CDR3 is 14 residues long. In germline, CDR1 is LGHNA, CDR2 YSLEER. Trimming took 3 bases from V and 4 from J, leaving 12 bases between them.

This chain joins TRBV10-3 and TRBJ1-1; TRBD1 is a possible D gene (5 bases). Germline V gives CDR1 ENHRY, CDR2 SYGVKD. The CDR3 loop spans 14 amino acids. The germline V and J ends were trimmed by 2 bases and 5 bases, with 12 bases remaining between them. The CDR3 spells CAISEGRAGTEAFF. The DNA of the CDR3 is TGTGCCATCAGTGAGGGCAGGGCCGGGACTGAAGCTTTCTTT.

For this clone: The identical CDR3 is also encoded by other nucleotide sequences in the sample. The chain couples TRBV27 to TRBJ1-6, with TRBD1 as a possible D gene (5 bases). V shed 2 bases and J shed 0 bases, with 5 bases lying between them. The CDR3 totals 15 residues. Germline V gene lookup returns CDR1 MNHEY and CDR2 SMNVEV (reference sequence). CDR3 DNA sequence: TGTGCCAGCAGTTTAAGGGGCTCCTATAATTCACCCCTCCACTTT. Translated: CASSLRGSYNSPLHF.

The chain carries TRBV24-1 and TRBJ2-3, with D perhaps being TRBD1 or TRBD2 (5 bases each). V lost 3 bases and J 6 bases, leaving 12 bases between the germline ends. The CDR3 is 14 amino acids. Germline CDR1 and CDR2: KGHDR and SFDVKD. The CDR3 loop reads CATSDGRGRDTQYF. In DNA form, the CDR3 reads TGTGCCACCAGTGATGGACGGGGACGGGATACGCAGTATTTT.

CDR3 nucleotides: TGCGCCAGCAGCGCCCTCGGGACACATTACAATGAGCAGTTCTTC. Its protein product is CASSALGTHYNEQFF. The chain has TRBV5-1 and TRBJ2-1; tentative D call: TRBD1 (6 bases). V lost 4 bases, J lost 4 bases, and 15 bases lay in between. Germline CDR1 reads SGHRS; CDR2 reads YFSETQ. CDR3 length equals 15 residues. The variable domain in full, with the rest retrieved from reference TRBV5-1 and TRBJ2-1, is KAGVTQTPRYLIKTRGQQVTLSCSPISGHRSVSWYQQTPGQGLQFLFEYFSETQRNKGNFPGRFSGRQFSNSRSEMNVSTLELGDSALYLCASSALGTHYNEQFFGPGTRLTVL.

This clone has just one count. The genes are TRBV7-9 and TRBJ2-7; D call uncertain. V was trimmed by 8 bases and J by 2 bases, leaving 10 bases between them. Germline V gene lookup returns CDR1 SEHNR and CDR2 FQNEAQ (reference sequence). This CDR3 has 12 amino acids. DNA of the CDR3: TGTGCCAGCTCGTCCCGACCCTACGAGCAGTACTTC. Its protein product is CASSSRPYEQYF.

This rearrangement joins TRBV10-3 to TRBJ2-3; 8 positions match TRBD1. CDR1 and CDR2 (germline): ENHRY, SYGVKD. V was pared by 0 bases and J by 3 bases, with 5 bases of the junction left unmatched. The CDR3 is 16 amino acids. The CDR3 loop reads CAISESTGAVTDTQYF. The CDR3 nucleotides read TGTGCCATCAGTGAGTCGACAGGGGCCGTGACAGATACGCAGTATTTT.